This T cell receptor (beta chain) is drawn from a study of OX40 agonist ivuxolimab in advanced cancers. Sequencing used immunoSEQ multiplex PCR; TCRdb keeps in-frame clones, though not all of them. The repertoire holds some 61,000 clones, with 80% to 90% as singletons. This clone was counted a single time. The junction departs from the called germline gene at one end, perhaps through a read error. The sequencing here drew on CD4+ or CD8+ T cells sorted from blood, taken in a trial of the OX40 agonist ivuxolimab. This TCR was recovered from an adult with an advanced solid tumor such as melanoma, head and neck, liver or kidney cancer.

The CDR3 DNA reads as TGTGCTAGCAGCTTAGCAGGGCGCGAGACCCAGTACTTC. Translated, it gives CASSLAGRETQYF. The rearrangement joins TRBV7-7 to TRBJ2-5; a possible D gene is TRBD1 (5 bases). Germline CDR1 and CDR2: SSHAT and FNYEAQ (reference sequence). The CDR3 loop spans 13 amino acids.